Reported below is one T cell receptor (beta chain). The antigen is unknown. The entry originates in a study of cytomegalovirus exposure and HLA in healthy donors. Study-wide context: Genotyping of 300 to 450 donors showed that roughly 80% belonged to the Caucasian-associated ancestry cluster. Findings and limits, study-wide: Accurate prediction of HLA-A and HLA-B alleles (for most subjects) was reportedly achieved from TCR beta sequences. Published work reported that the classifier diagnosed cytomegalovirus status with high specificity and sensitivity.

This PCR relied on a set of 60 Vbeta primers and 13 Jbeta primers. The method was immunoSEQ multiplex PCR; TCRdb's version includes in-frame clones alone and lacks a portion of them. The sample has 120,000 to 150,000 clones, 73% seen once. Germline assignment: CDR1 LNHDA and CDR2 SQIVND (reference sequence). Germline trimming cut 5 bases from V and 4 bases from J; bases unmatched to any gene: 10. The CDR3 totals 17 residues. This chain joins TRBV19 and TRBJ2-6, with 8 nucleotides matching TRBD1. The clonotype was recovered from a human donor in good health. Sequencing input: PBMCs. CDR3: CASSPRTGLQGANVLTF. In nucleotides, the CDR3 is TGTGCCAGTAGTCCGCGGACAGGGCTGCAAGGGGCCAACGTCCTGACTTTC.